The 14 T cell receptor beta chains below come from one sample, sequenced in a study of CD8+CD57+ T cells in acquired aplastic anemia. Flow cytometry had shown expanded CD8+CD57+ cells in the patients chosen for sequencing. Genomic DNA was employed as the template in profiling TCR beta VDJ and CDR3. TCRdb re-called the reads with MiXCR, one entry per CDR3 protein. The sample carries about 98,000 distinct CDR3 sequences, approximately 73% recorded once. Input material: sorted CD4+, CD8+, or CD8+CD57+ T cells (not recorded which) from PBMCs. These receptors were taken from a human donor with aplastic anemia.

With regard to this clonotype: One junction end does not reproduce the germline sequence, and a read error may be involved. The CDR3 region is CASPPQKGNSPLHF. CDR3 nucleotide sequence: TGTGCCAGCCCACCACAGAAGGGTAATTCACCCCTCCACTTT. The V and J genes are TRBV18 and TRBJ1-6; D gene ambiguous. The germline gives CDR1 KGHSH, CDR2 LQKENI. This CDR3 comprises 14 residues.

The chain combines TRBV10-3 with TRBJ1-2, with 9 bases lining up with TRBD1. Germline lookup yields CDR1 ENHRY and CDR2 SYGVKD. The length of the CDR3 is 13 residues. The V and J ends lost 6 bases and 4 bases, in that order; junction bases with no gene match: 3. The CDR3: CAISTGGGYGYTF. CDR3 sequence (DNA): TGTGCCATCAGCACAGGGGGCGGCTATGGCTACACCTTC.

In DNA, the CDR3 is TGTGCCAGCAGCTTAGTGGCAAACAATGAGCAGTTCTTC. Translating it yields CASSLVANNEQFF. This chain uses TRBV7-8 with TRBJ2-1, with D hard to call. This CDR3 contains 13 residues. Germline V gene sequence: CDR1 SGHVS, CDR2 FQNEAQ. V dropped 1 base and J dropped 5 bases, with 6 bases sitting between them.

The count of this clonotype is one. Sequence at one end of the junction differs from germline and may be a read error. The chain joins TRBV7-8 to TRBJ1-1, with TRBD1 identical over 8 bases. The germline gives CDR1 SGHVS, CDR2 FQNEAQ. This CDR3 region has 13 residues. The CDR3 DNA sequence: TGTGCCAGCAGCTTGGGACAGGACACTGGAGCTTTCTTT. The encoded protein is CASSLGQDTGAFF. The full variable domain, rest sourced from reference TRBV7-8 and TRBJ1-1, is GAGVSQSPRYKVAKRGQDVALRCDPISGHVSLFWYQQALGQGPEFLTYFQNEAQLDKSGLPSDRFFAERPEGSVSTLKIQRTQQEDSAVYLCASSLGQDTGAFFGQGTRLTVV.

CDR3 loop: CASSLEVLAGGRKETQYF. The CDR3 nucleotides are TGTGCCAGCAGCTTAGAAGTCCTAGCGGGGGGCAGGAAAGAGACCCAGTACTTC. The chain carries TRBV11-2 and TRBJ2-5, with 11 bases identical to TRBD2. Losses at the gene ends were 0 bases for V and 3 bases for J; bases not matched to a gene: 9. Germline V gene lookup returns CDR1 SGHAT and CDR2 FQNNGV. This CDR3 has 18 residues.

This chain links TRBV20-1 with TRBJ1-6; 9 nucleotides match TRBD1. This CDR3 spans 13 amino acids. V lost 6 bases, J lost 7 bases, and 4 bases stayed unmatched. Germline V lookup: CDR1 DFQATT, CDR2 SNEGSKA (reference sequence). The CDR3 loop reads CSARTGANSPLHF. Here the CDR3 DNA reads TGCAGTGCCCGGACAGGGGCCAATTCACCCCTCCACTTT.

The genes are TRBV19 and TRBJ1-2, with TRBD1 matching over 7 bases. Germline loops: CDR1 LNHDA, CDR2 SQIVND (reference sequence). CDR3 length: 16 residues. Trimming at V came to 10 bases and at J to 4 bases, leaving 18 bases not matched to a gene. CDR3 in DNA: TGTGCCACCTTTCGACAGGGATCTATGCAAGGCTATGGCTACACCTTC. It codes for CATFRQGSMQGYGYTF. Supplemented by reference TRBV19 and TRBJ1-2, the full variable domain reads DGGITQSPKYLFRKEGQNVTLSCEQNLNHDAMYWYRQDPGQGLRLIYYSQIVNDFQKGDIAEGYSVSREKKESFPLTVTSAQKNPTAFYLCATFRQGSMQGYGYTFGSGTRLTVV.

In its sample, this clonotype was seen many times. This chain links TRBV9 with TRBJ1-2; TRBD1 is a possible D gene (5 bases). V was shortened by 3 bases and J by 1 base, with 16 bases between the two germline ends. Per germline, CDR1 SGDLS and CDR2 YYNGEE. CDR3 length: 16 residues. Here the CDR3 DNA reads TGTGCCAGCAGCGATCGAGGCAGGGAGTATAACTATGGCTACACCTTC. This sequence encodes CASSDRGREYNYGYTF.

The chain has TRBV11-3 and TRBJ2-5; 9 bases fit TRBD1. The V gene's germline CDR1 is SGHNT and CDR2 YENEEA. The trim removed 5 bases at V and 3 bases at J, leaving 1 base unmatched. The CDR3 extends over 13 amino acids. The CDR3 is CASSRTGEETQYF. For the CDR3, the DNA is TGTGCCAGCAGCCGGACAGGGGAAGAGACCCAGTACTTC. The entire variable domain, with the rest obtained from reference TRBV11-3 and TRBJ2-5, is as follows: EAGVVQSPRYKIIEKKQPVAFWCNPISGHNTLYWYLQNLGQGPELLIRYENEEAVDDSQLPKDRFSAERLKGVDSTLKIQPAELGDSAVYLCASSRTGEETQYFGPGTRLLVL.

In this sample, this clonotype turned up a few times. The chain uses TRBV24-1 and TRBJ1-5, with unresolved D. The germline V gene has CDR1 KGHDR and CDR2 SFDVKD. The CDR3 is 13 residues long. Trimming left V 1 base short and J 3 bases short, with 3 bases between. The CDR3 DNA is TGTGCCACCAGTGATTTTGCCAATCAGCCCCAGCATTTT. Translation gives CATSDFANQPQHF.

The genes are TRBV20-1 and TRBJ2-5; a possible D gene is TRBD1 (5 bases). Germline V CDR1 and CDR2: DFQATT, SNEGSKA (reference sequence). Trimming took off 2 bases at V and 5 bases at J, with 9 bases between the two ends. This CDR3 comprises 12 residues. The CDR3 DNA sequence: TGCAGTGCTAGACCGACAGAGGAGACCCAGTACTTC. This sequence encodes CSARPTEETQYF.

V is TRBV19 and J is TRBJ1-1; D gene ambiguous. V dropped 2 bases and J dropped 4 bases, with 5 bases sitting between them. Germline V gene sequence: CDR1 LNHDA, CDR2 SQIVND (reference sequence). This CDR3 has 12 residues. The CDR3 sequence: CASSIMSTEAFF. The CDR3 nucleotides are TGTGCCAGTAGTATAATGTCCACTGAAGCTTTCTTT.

The sample holds one count of this clonotype. The rearrangement uses TRBV11-2 and TRBJ2-7; 8 bases fit TRBD2. CDR3 length: 15 amino acids. The junction had 5 bases not matched to a gene; V was cut back by 1 base and J by 3 bases. Germline CDR1 and CDR2: SGHAT and FQNNGV. The CDR3 DNA is TGTGCCAGCAGCTTAGTGGCGGGAGGCCGCTACGAGCAGTACTTC. Translated, it gives CASSLVAGGRYEQYF. Based on the CDR3 plus reference TRBV11-2 and TRBJ2-7, the full variable domain is EAGVAQSPRYKIIEKRQSVAFWCNPISGHATLYWYQQILGQGPKLLIQFQNNGVVDDSQLPKDRFSAERLKGVDSTLKIQPAKLEDSAVYLCASSLVAGGRYEQYFGPGTRLTVT.

V usage is TRBV20-1 and J usage is TRBJ2-7, with unresolved D. Deletions cut 6 bases from V and 0 bases from J, with 9 bases between. Germline CDR1 and CDR2: DFQATT and SNEGSKA (reference sequence). The CDR3 has 12 residues. The CDR3 nucleotides are TGCAGTGCGAGACCCAGCTCCTACGAGCAGTACTTC. As protein: CSARPSSYEQYF.